These T cell receptor beta chains were read from a single sample in a study of CD8 T cells in ankylosing spondylitis. MiXCR, run by TCRdb on the 5' RACE reads, gives a single entry per CDR3 protein. The data hold around 250,000 distinct CDR3 sequences, with over 8.5% observed a single time. Sequencing was done on a sample of blood, either unsorted or a sorted T cell fraction (not recorded which). The receptors shown here come from a male donor with ankylosing spondylitis or in good health (not recorded which). The CDR3 runs from the conserved cysteine through the conserved F or W. The D gene is left open where the match is weak. Rows may omit the clone size; those that give it use once, few, many or a size class.

v_call: TRBV12-3/TRBV12-4
j_call: TRBJ1-5
d_call: NA
clone_size: many
cdr3_nt: TGTGCCAGCAGTTTATCAGGGCCTCAGCCCCAGCATTTT
cdr3_aa: CASSLSGPQPQHF

v_call: TRBV5-1
j_call: TRBJ1-4
d_call: NA
clone_size: few
cdr3_nt: TGCGCCAGCAGCTTTGTTGCAGCGGATGAAAAACTGTTTTTT
cdr3_aa: CASSFVAADEKLFF

v_call: TRBV5-1
j_call: TRBJ2-7
d_call: TRBD1
clone_size: NA
cdr3_nt: TGCGCCAGCAGACAACAACAGGGGTTCACGGTTTACGAGCAGTACTTC
cdr3_aa: CASRQQQGFTVYEQYF

v_call: TRBV12-3/TRBV12-4
j_call: TRBJ1-5
d_call: NA
clone_size: many
cdr3_nt: TGTGCCAGCAGTTTAGGGCAGAGCAATCAGCCCCAGCATTTT
cdr3_aa: CASSLGQSNQPQHF

v_call: TRBV12-3/TRBV12-4
j_call: TRBJ1-2
d_call: NA
clone_size: many
cdr3_nt: TGTGCCAGCAGTTTTAGTTCGGCGGGTTCCTATGGCTACACCTTC
cdr3_aa: CASSFSSAGSYGYTF

v_call: TRBV5-1
j_call: TRBJ2-1
d_call: NA
clone_size: NA
cdr3_nt: TGCGCCAGCAGGTCCCCGGTCTTAAATGAGCAGTTCTTC
cdr3_aa: CASRSPVLNEQFF

v_call: TRBV5-1
j_call: TRBJ1-1
d_call: NA
clone_size: few
cdr3_nt: TGCGCCAGCGCTCGGTCACCCGGGACTGAAGCTTTCTTT
cdr3_aa: CASARSPGTEAFF

v_call: TRBV5-1
j_call: TRBJ2-7
d_call: NA
clone_size: many
cdr3_nt: TGCGCCAGCAGCTTGAGAGCGGGCCAAACCTACGAGCAGTACTTC
cdr3_aa: CASSLRAGQTYEQYF

v_call: TRBV20-1
j_call: TRBJ2-1
d_call: TRBD2
clone_size: many
cdr3_nt: TGCAGTGCCTCCAGCGGGAGGGGGTACAATGAGCAGTTCTTC
cdr3_aa: CSASSGRGYNEQFF

v_call: TRBV12-3/TRBV12-4
j_call: TRBJ2-5
d_call: NA
clone_size: many
cdr3_nt: TGTGCCAGCAGTTTATCCGGGGAGGAGGAGACCCAGTACTTC
cdr3_aa: CASSLSGEEETQYF

v_call: TRBV10-3
j_call: TRBJ2-7
d_call: TRBD1
clone_size: many
cdr3_nt: TGTGCCATCAGTGGACAGGGAAGCGACGAGCAGTACTTC
cdr3_aa: CAISGQGSDEQYF

v_call: TRBV24-1
j_call: TRBJ2-3
d_call: NA
clone_size: many
cdr3_nt: TGTGCCACCAGCGGACAGAACACAGATACGCAGTATTTT
cdr3_aa: CATSGQNTDTQYF

v_call: TRBV12-3/TRBV12-4
j_call: TRBJ2-1
d_call: NA
clone_size: many
cdr3_nt: TGTGCCAGCAGTTTATCTGGGGCGGGGAATGAGCAGTTCTTC
cdr3_aa: CASSLSGAGNEQFF